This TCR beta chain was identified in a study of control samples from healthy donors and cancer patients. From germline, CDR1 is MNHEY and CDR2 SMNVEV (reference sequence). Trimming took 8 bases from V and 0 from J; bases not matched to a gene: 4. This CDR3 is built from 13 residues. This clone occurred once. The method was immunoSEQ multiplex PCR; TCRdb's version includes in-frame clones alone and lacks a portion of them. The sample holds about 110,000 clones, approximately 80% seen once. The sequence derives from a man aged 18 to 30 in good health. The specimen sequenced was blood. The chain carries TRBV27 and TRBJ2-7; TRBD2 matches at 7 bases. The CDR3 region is CASGRAISYEQYF. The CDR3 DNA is TGTGCCAGCGGGAGGGCGATCTCCTACGAGCAGTACTTC.